This T cell receptor (beta chain) was captured by sequencing in a study of T-cell reconstitution after alpha-beta-depleted transplantation in children. As it was prepared, the TCRbeta library received unique molecular identifiers. MiXCR, run by TCRdb on the PCR reads, gives a single entry per CDR3 protein. The sample lists 350,000 to 450,000 distinct CDR3 sequences; 10% to 15% were seen once. The V gene end was trimmed by 0 bases and the J gene end by 2 bases; junction bases not matched to a gene: 5. The CDR3 spans 15 residues. Germline loops: CDR1 SGHRS, CDR2 YFSETQ. This clonotype was recorded at least ten times.

The sample consisted of PBMCs, taken from the stem cell graft. This clonotype originated in a human donor who donated a stem cell graft to a child with Fanconi anemia. V is TRBV5-1 and J is TRBJ2-7, with TRBD1 matching 7 bases. This CDR3 reads CASSLGGTDAYEQYF. CDR3 in DNA: TGCGCCAGCAGCTTGGGTGGGACAGATGCCTACGAGCAGTACTTC.